The subject of this entry is one TCR beta chain. What it binds is not known. This CDR3 region has 16 residues. V trimming: 0 bases; J trimming: 0 bases; junction bases outside the gene matches: 4. Germline V gives CDR1 ENHRY, CDR2 SYGVKD. The data stem from a study of T cell clones after liver transplantation. Across the study: TCRbeta sequencing after a pre-transplant mixed lymphocyte reaction identified graft-donor-reactive clones, later tracked in post-transplant blood.

Method: immunoSEQ multiplex PCR; TCRdb's copy keeps in-frame clones and lacks some. This table has under 20,000 clones, 80% appearing once. Whole-study findings and limits: Conclusions were preliminary, with small, heterogeneous patient groups.

This material consisted of CD8+ T cells from blood, taken less than 50 months after liver transplant. V and J are TRBV10-3 and TRBJ2-7; 8 positions agree with TRBD1. This TCR derives from a human patient who received a liver transplant. Some of the T cells might come from the graft donor. The DNA for the CDR3 is TGTGCCATCAGTGAGTCGTGGGACAGGCTCTCCTACGAGCAGTACTTC. Translating it yields CAISESWDRLSYEQYF.